This paragraph covers one T cell receptor beta chain sequence. This entry belongs to a study of technical replicates of blood from a few donors. Libraries were prepared by immunoSEQ multiplex PCR; TCRdb keeps only in-frame clonotypes and omits some of them. The sample carries 53,000 or so clones, roughly 93% recorded once. The CDR3 is made up of 14 amino acids. V trimming: 7 bases; J trimming: 1 base; junction bases outside the gene matches: 6. From germline, CDR1 is MNHEY and CDR2 SMNVEV (reference sequence). The sequence was obtained from a human donor in good health. Some clones in this sample may be carry-over from other donors' samples. The chain uses TRBV27 and TRBJ2-7; 8 nucleotides agree with TRBD2. Sequenced input: PBMCs. CDR3 sequence: CASNPSGSSYEQYF. The DNA for the CDR3 is TGTGCCAGCAACCCAAGCGGGAGTTCCTACGAGCAGTACTTC.